The 14 T cell receptor beta chains below were found in one sample sequenced in a study of CD8 T cells in Susac syndrome. Reverse transcription used roughly 0.5 to 1 ug RNA and random hexamers. TCRdb recomputed calls from the immunoSEQ multiplex PCR reads with MiXCR, one row per CDR3 protein. The profile shows fewer than 80,000 distinct CDR3 sequences, around 93% of them singletons. The specimen sequenced was CD8+ T cells from PBMCs. Receptors were obtained from a human donor in good health.

The rearrangement links TRBV19 to TRBJ2-1; 11 nucleotides align to TRBD1. The V gene end was trimmed by 6 bases and the J gene end by 9 bases; junction bases not matched to a gene: 7. CDR1 is LNHDA, CDR2 SQIVND, per germline (reference sequence). CDR3 length equals 14 residues. The CDR3 DNA reads as TGTGCCAGTAGACTCCGGGACAGGGGGAGTGAGCAGTTCTTC. It specifies CASRLRDRGSEQFF.

The chain employs TRBV3-1 and TRBJ2-5; tentatively, D is TRBD2 (6 bases). The V end lost 0 bases, the J end lost 5 bases, and 10 bases lay between the germline ends. Looked up from germline, CDR1 is LGHDT and CDR2 is YNNKEL (reference sequence). The CDR3 length is 14 residues. The CDR3 nucleotides are TGTGCCAGCAGCCAAGACAGGGACTTGGAGACCCAGTACTTC. Translating gives CASSQDRDLETQYF.

J is TRBJ2-2 and V is TRBV29-1; the D gene is possibly TRBD1 (5 bases). V lost 4 bases and J 7 bases, leaving 13 bases between the germline ends. Germline V gives CDR1 SQVTM, CDR2 ANQGSEA. CDR3 length: 13 amino acids. The CDR3 spells CSVGSPRVGELFF. DNA of the CDR3: TGCAGCGTTGGTAGCCCCAGGGTCGGGGAGCTGTTTTTT.

V usage is TRBV9 and J usage is TRBJ1-3; D is undetermined. Trimming stripped 3 bases from V and 4 bases from J, with 5 bases between. Germline-derived CDR1 and CDR2 are SGDLS and YYNGEE. The CDR3 has 12 residues. The CDR3 reads CASSDPGNTIYF. CDR3 DNA sequence: TGTGCCAGCAGCGACCCAGGAAACACCATATATTTT.

In nucleotides, the CDR3 is TGTGCCAGCAGCCTTCTTCTGACGGTAGAGAACACTGAAGCTTTCTTT. Residues: CASSLLLTVENTEAFF. The chain links TRBV5-6 to TRBJ1-1; D not certain. The V end lost 4 bases, the J end lost 1 base, and 17 bases lay between the germline ends. The CDR3 has 16 amino acids. Germline V CDR1 and CDR2: SGHDT, YYEEEE.

This clonotype was observed once. The V gene is TRBV6-4, the J gene TRBJ2-6; D unresolved. The germline V and J ends were trimmed by 7 bases and 0 bases, with 10 bases remaining between them. Germline CDR1 and CDR2: MRHNA and SNTAGT. This CDR3 has 15 amino acids. The CDR3 protein is CASTQDDSGANVLTF. Here the CDR3 DNA reads TGTGCCAGCACCCAAGACGACTCTGGGGCCAACGTCCTGACTTTC.

The chain joins TRBV6-5 to TRBJ2-7; D unresolved. V was shortened by 2 bases and J by 0 bases, with 8 bases between the two germline ends. Per the germline V gene, CDR1 is MNHEY and CDR2 is SVGAGI. The CDR3 length is 14 residues. In nucleotides, the CDR3 is TGTGCCAGCAGTTACGAAGGGAACTCCTACGAGCAGTACTTC. Translated, it gives CASSYEGNSYEQYF.

The J gene is TRBJ1-1, the V gene TRBV7-2; maybe TRBD1 (6 bases). CDR3 length: 15 amino acids. CDR1 is SGHTA and CDR2 is FQGNSA in the germline V gene. V dropped 4 bases and J dropped 7 bases, with 19 bases sitting between them. CDR3 in amino acids: CASSSGGGRANEAFF. CDR3 in DNA: TGTGCCAGCAGCTCGGGCGGGGGGCGCGCAAATGAAGCTTTCTTT.

The chain has TRBV6-2 or TRBV6-3 and TRBJ1-5; D is undetermined. Germline-derived CDR1 and CDR2 are MNHEY and SVGEGT. The germline V and J ends were trimmed by 8 bases and 5 bases, with 13 bases remaining between them. The length of the CDR3 is 13 residues. The CDR3 DNA follows: TGTGCCAGCCACCACGACTGGGATCAGCCCCAGCATTTT. Translation: CASHHDWDQPQHF.

The chain recombines TRBV24-1 with TRBJ1-2, with 7 bases lining up with TRBD1. Trimming took 3 bases from V and 8 from J; bases not matched to a gene: 8. Germline CDR1 and CDR2: KGHDR and SFDVKD. CDR3 size: 14 residues. The CDR3 nucleotides read TGTGCCACCAGTGATCTCGACAGGGCAGAGGGCTACACCTTC. This gives the protein CATSDLDRAEGYTF.

The chain joins TRBV5-1 to TRBJ2-1; 8 bases agree with TRBD2. This CDR3 region has 17 residues. Per germline, CDR1 SGHRS and CDR2 YFSETQ. V was clipped by 0 bases and J by 0 bases; unmatched bases: 5. CDR3 in DNA: TGCGCCAGCAGCTTGGCCTTGCGGGGGGCCTCCTACAATGAGCAGTTCTTC. The encoded protein is CASSLALRGASYNEQFF.

The chain has TRBV6-5 and TRBJ2-2; either TRBD1 or TRBD2 may supply D (7 bases each). Looked up from germline, CDR1 is MNHEY and CDR2 is SVGAGI. V shed 0 bases and J shed 3 bases, with 11 bases lying between them. CDR3 length: 16 amino acids. Here the CDR3 reads CASSYSPGGDTGELFF. The DNA for the CDR3 is TGTGCCAGCAGTTACTCGCCAGGGGGGGACACCGGGGAGCTGTTTTTT.

The V call is TRBV28, the J call TRBJ2-4; 9 bases match TRBD1. Germline CDR1 and CDR2: MDHEN and SYDVKM. The CDR3 extends over 16 amino acids. Losses at the gene ends were 5 bases for V and 0 bases for J; bases not matched to a gene: 5. The CDR3 nucleotides read TGTGCCAGCAGTCAATACAGGGGGCAAGCCAAAAACATTCAGTACTTC. Translated, it gives CASSQYRGQAKNIQYF.

The chain carries TRBV7-8 and TRBJ2-2; 8 bases match TRBD1. Germline V gene lookup returns CDR1 SGHVS and CDR2 FQNEAQ. The CDR3 spans 17 residues. The junction had 7 bases not matched to a gene; V was cut back by 0 bases and J by 4 bases. Here the CDR3 reads CASSLAGTGAGTGELFF. The DNA of the CDR3 is TGTGCCAGCAGCTTAGCGGGGACAGGAGCCGGCACCGGGGAGCTGTTTTTT.